One T cell receptor beta chain is described in this entry. These data belong to a study of OX40 agonist ivuxolimab in advanced cancers. Overall study context: A partial response was reached by three patients: one with hepatocellular carcinoma and two with cutaneous melanoma.

A history of autoimmune disease or systemic immunosuppression excluded patients. Measured with immunoSEQ multiplex PCR; TCRdb has only the in-frame clones, and not every one. The sample carries under 5,500 clones, less than 70% recorded once. This receptor was identified in an adult with an advanced solid tumor such as melanoma, head and neck, liver or kidney cancer. The source material was CD4+ or CD8+ T cells sorted from blood, sampled in a trial of the OX40 agonist ivuxolimab.

The CDR3 DNA is TGTGCCAGCAGCTTAGACCCGCGCTACGAGCAGTACTTC. Its protein is CASSLDPRYEQYF. The chain couples TRBV7-8 to TRBJ2-7; no clear D. The CDR3 has 13 amino acids. The germline gives CDR1 SGHVS, CDR2 FQNEAQ. Trimming removed 1 base from V and 3 bases from J, with 7 bases in between.